These 15 T cell receptor beta chains originate from one sample sequenced in a study of T cells in Graves' hyperthyroidism and ophthalmopathy. Amplification of TCR beta CDR3 regions used RNA as the template. With the HTBI primer set, the TCR CDR3 went through a first round of RT-PCR. TCRdb re-analysed the multiplex PCR reads in MiXCR, keeping a single row per CDR3 protein. This table holds hundreds of thousands of distinct CDR3 sequences, over 10% found once. Sequenced: blood. These receptor sequences come from a woman between 18 and 29 years old with Graves' hyperthyroidism.

In its sample, this clonotype was seen many times. The genes are TRBV18 and TRBJ2-3, with 8 positions matching TRBD1. Germline CDR1 is KGHSH and CDR2 is LQKENI. Germline trimming cut 6 bases from V and 0 bases from J; bases unmatched to any gene: 5. This CDR3 has 15 amino acids. The CDR3 DNA is TGTGCCAGCTCTCGAGGACAGGGAAGCACAGATACGCAGTATTTT. It translates to CASSRGQGSTDTQYF.

Many counts were recorded for this clonotype. The J gene is TRBJ1-2, the V gene TRBV28; unclear D gene. CDR3 size: 12 residues. The V gene's germline CDR1 is MDHEN and CDR2 SYDVKM. Trimming pared 7 bases from V and 5 bases from J, leaving 11 bases between. CDR3 sequence (DNA): TGTGCCAGCAACCCTTCTGCGTATGGCTACACCTTC. Translation: CASNPSAYGYTF.

This clonotype showed up many times. The chain joins TRBV5-1 to TRBJ1-1; D unresolved. V was clipped by 2 bases and J by 1 base, with 9 bases between them. The CDR3 runs to 14 residues. Germline loops: CDR1 SGHRS, CDR2 YFSETQ. CDR3 protein: CASSFSGENTEAFF. The CDR3, as DNA: TGCGCCAGCAGCTTCAGCGGCGAGAACACTGAAGCTTTCTTT.

This clonotype was seen ten or more times. J is TRBJ2-7 and V is TRBV20-1; 8 bases are a match to TRBD2. From germline, CDR1 is DFQATT and CDR2 SNEGSKA (reference sequence). With V trimmed by 1 base and J by 6 bases, 8 bases remained unmatched. CDR3 length: 14 residues. The DNA of the CDR3 is TGCAGTGCTAGAGGAGAGGGGACTAGAGCCGAGCAGTACTTC. Translated: CSARGEGTRAEQYF.

This clonotype was picked up many times. The chain carries TRBV3-1 and TRBJ1-3; a weak D match, TRBD1 (5 bases). V lost 1 base and J 2 bases, leaving 6 bases between the germline ends. The CDR3 sequence is 14 residues long. Germline V lookup: CDR1 LGHDT, CDR2 YNNKEL (reference sequence). The DNA of the CDR3 is TGTGCCAGCAGCCAAGCGGGGGCTGGAAACACCATATATTTT. Encoded protein: CASSQAGAGNTIYF.

This clonotype has ten or more counts. The rearrangement joins TRBV11-2 to TRBJ1-1; perhaps TRBD1 as D (6 bases). Germline-derived CDR1 and CDR2 are SGHAT and FQNNGV. V dropped 9 bases and J dropped 4 bases, with 15 bases sitting between them. This CDR3 contains 13 residues. The CDR3 protein is CASPTEGGTEAFF. The CDR3 DNA sequence: TGTGCCAGTCCCACTGAGGGGGGCACTGAAGCTTTCTTT.

Remarks on this clonotype: A much larger clone lies a single base off, so this may be a read error. The genes are TRBV4-1 and TRBJ1-5; a weak D match, TRBD1 (5 bases). Germline V CDR1 and CDR2: MGHRA, YSYEKL. V lost 1 base and J lost 11, with 18 bases in between. CDR3 length: 15 amino acids. CDR3 protein: CASSQVSYRIQAQHF. The DNA for the CDR3 is TGCGCCAGCAGCCAAGTTAGTTACAGAATACAGGCCCAGCATTTT.

This clonotype has only a few counts. The CDR3 here is CASRTGGETQYF. The CDR3, as DNA: TGTGCCAGTAGGACAGGAGGAGAGACCCAGTACTTC. V is TRBV19 and J is TRBJ2-5, with D maybe TRBD1 (6 bases). Germline lookup yields CDR1 LNHDA and CDR2 SQIVND (reference sequence). With 6 bases removed from V and 4 bases from J, the gap between germline ends came to 9 bases. This CDR3 is 12 amino acids long.

This clonotype was detected only a few times. This chain connects TRBV7-6 to TRBJ2-1; no definite D call. V lost 1 base to trimming and J lost 6 bases, with 13 bases between them. The CDR3 has 15 residues. The germline gives CDR1 SGHVS, CDR2 FNYEAQ. In DNA form, the CDR3 reads TGTGCCAGCAGCTTAGGAGTGGCGGCATTCAATGAGCAGTTCTTC. Translating gives CASSLGVAAFNEQFF.

This clonotype was counted many times. This chain links TRBV18 with TRBJ1-1; no clear D. Germline loops: CDR1 KGHSH, CDR2 LQKENI. The CDR3 is made up of 15 amino acids. Between the trimmed V and J ends, which lost 8 bases and 0 bases, there was a span of 16 bases. In DNA, the CDR3 is TGTGCCAGCGGACCAAGGCTGCACATGAACACTGAAGCTTTCTTT. It yields the protein CASGPRLHMNTEAFF.

This clonotype was counted a few times. The chain links TRBV28 to TRBJ2-4, with 7 nucleotides matching TRBD2. V shed 3 bases and J 3 bases; nucleotides not matched to a gene: 11. Germline CDR1 reads MDHEN; CDR2 reads SYDVKM. CDR3 size: 17 residues. CDR3 loop: CASSLGGLAAHKNIQYF. The CDR3 DNA is TGTGCCAGCAGTTTGGGAGGGCTAGCGGCACACAAAAACATTCAGTACTTC.

In this sample, this clonotype turned up many times. V is TRBV12-3 or TRBV12-4 and J is TRBJ1-2; D unresolved. The germline V and J ends were trimmed by 2 bases and 3 bases, with 7 bases remaining between them. The CDR3 is made up of 13 amino acids. CDR3 DNA: TGTGCCAGCAGTTTAACCGAGTACTATGGCTACACCTTC. Its protein product is CASSLTEYYGYTF.

This clonotype showed up many times. This chain joins TRBV7-8 and TRBJ2-7; 12 bases are a match to TRBD2. CDR3 length: 15 residues. CDR1 and CDR2 from the germline V gene are SGHVS and FQNEAQ. V lost 3 bases, J lost 5 bases, and 5 bases stayed unmatched. For the CDR3, the DNA is TGTGCCAGCAGCTTGAGACTAGCGGGAGTTGACGAGCAGTACTTC. Translating it yields CASSLRLAGVDEQYF.

Ten or more counts support this clonotype. The chain is built from TRBV4-3 and TRBJ1-4, with D uncertain. The germline gives CDR1 LGHNA, CDR2 YSLEER. The CDR3 consists of 16 residues. With 6 bases removed from V and 5 bases from J, the gap between germline ends came to 19 bases. The CDR3 DNA follows: TGCGCCAGCAGTCGCGATTGGTCTGGGCTCAATGAAAAACTGTTTTTT. Protein: CASSRDWSGLNEKLFF.

The V gene is TRBV6-1, the J gene TRBJ1-6, with D perhaps matching TRBD1 (6 bases). The CDR3 consists of 13 residues. Trimming took 5 bases from V and 11 from J, leaving 13 bases between them. Germline values: CDR1 MNHNS, CDR2 SASEGT. The CDR3 region is CASSSGEMAPLHF. For the CDR3, the DNA is TGTGCCAGCAGTTCAGGGGAGATGGCACCCCTCCACTTT.